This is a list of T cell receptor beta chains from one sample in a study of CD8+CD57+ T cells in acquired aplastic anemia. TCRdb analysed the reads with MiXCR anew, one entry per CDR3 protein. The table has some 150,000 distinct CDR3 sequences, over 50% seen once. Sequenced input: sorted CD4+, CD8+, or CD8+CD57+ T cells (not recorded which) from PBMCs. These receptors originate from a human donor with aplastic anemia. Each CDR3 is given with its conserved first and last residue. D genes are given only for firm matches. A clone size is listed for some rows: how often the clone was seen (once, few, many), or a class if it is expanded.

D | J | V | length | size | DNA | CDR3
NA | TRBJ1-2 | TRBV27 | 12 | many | TGTGCCAGCGTGGGGCGAGACCATGGCTACACCTTC | CASVGRDHGYTF
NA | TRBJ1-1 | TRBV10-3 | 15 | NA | TGTGCCATCAGTGAGACCCAGGGGAAGGACACTGAAGCTTTCTTT | CAISETQGKDTEAFF
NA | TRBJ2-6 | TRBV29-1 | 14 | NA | TGCAGCGTACAAACAGGGACTGGGGCCAACGTCCTGACTTTC | CSVQTGTGANVLTF
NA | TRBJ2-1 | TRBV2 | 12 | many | TGTGCCAGCAGTGACAGTATGGATGAGCAGTTCTTC | CASSDSMDEQFF
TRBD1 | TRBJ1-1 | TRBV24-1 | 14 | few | TGTGCCACCAGTGCCGCAGACAGGGTAGCTGAAGCTTTCTTT | CATSAADRVAEAFF
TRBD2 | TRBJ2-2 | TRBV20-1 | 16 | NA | TGCAGTGCTAGTCCTGGGGCGGGAGGGGGGACCGGGGAGCTGTTTTTT | CSASPGAGGGTGELFF
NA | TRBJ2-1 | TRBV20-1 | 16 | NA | TGCAGTGCCAGCAGTCATTGGGGACGGGTCTACAATGAGCAGTTCTTC | CSASSHWGRVYNEQFF
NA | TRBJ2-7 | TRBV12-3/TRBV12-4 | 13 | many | TGTGCCAGCAGTTTAGCGCAGCGCTACGAGCAGTACTTC | CASSLAQRYEQYF
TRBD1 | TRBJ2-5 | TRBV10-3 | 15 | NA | TGTGCCATCAGTGAGGCGTGGGACAGACAAGAGACCCAGTACTTC | CAISEAWDRQETQYF
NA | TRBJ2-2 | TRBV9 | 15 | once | TGTGCCAGCAGCGTACCCCGCCACGGGACAGGGGAGCTGTTTTTT | CASSVPRHGTGELFF
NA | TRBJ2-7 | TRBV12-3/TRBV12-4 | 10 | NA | TGTGCCAGCAGGGGCCACGAGCAGTACTTC | CASRGHEQYF
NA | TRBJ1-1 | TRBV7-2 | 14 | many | TGTGCCAGCAGTTGGAGGGTCCGGAACACTGAAGCTTTCTTT | CASSWRVRNTEAFF
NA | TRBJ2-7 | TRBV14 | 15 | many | TGTGCCAGCAGCCACCGGGACCGGGATTCCTACGAGCAGTACTTC | CASSHRDRDSYEQYF
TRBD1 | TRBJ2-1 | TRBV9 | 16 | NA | TGTGCCAGCAGCGTAGGTGGGGGACAGGGTCTGCTTGAGCAGTTCTTC | CASSVGGGQGLLEQFF
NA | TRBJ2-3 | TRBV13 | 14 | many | TGTGCCAGCAGCGACTCTTCTAACACAGATACGCAGTATTTT | CASSDSSNTDTQYF
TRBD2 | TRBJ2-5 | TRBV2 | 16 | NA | TGTGCCAGCAGTGACCCCCTAGCGGGATTACCAGAGACCCAGTACTTC | CASSDPLAGLPETQYF
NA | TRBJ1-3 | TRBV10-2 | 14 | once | TGCGCCAGCAGGGTGGGAACAGCTGGAGACACCATATATTTT | CASRVGTAGDTIYF
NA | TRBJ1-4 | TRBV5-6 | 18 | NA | TGTGCCAGTAGCACTAGCGTTGAAGAGTGGGGTGGTGATGAAAAACTGTTTTTT | CASSTSVEEWGGDEKLFF
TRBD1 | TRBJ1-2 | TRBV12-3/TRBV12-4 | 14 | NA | TGTGCCATCGACAGGGTTGGTAGTGGCTATGGCTACACCTTC | CAIDRVGSGYGYTF
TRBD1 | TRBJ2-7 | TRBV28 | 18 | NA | TGTGCCAGCAGTTTCGAATCGATCGAAGGGACAGGGTCCTACGAGCAGTACTTC | CASSFESIEGTGSYEQYF
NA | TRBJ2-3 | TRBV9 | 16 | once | TGTGCCAGCAGCGTAGCTGGACAGAGGAGCTTCGGTACGCAGTATTTT | CASSVAGQRSFGTQYF
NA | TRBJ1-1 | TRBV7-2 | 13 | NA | TGTGCCAGCAGCTTTTCCAGGGATGCTGAAGCTTTCTTT | CASSFSRDAEAFF
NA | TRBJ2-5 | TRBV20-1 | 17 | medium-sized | TGCAGTGCTAAGGCTGTGGAGGGGCAGCGTGCGCAAGAGACCCAGTACTTC | CSAKAVEGQRAQETQYF
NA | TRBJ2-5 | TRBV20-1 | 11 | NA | TGCAGTGTCGGTCGGTCGGAGACCCAGTACTTC | CSVGRSETQYF
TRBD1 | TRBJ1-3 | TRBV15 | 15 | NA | TGTGCCACCAGCAGAGATGAGGGGGCCGGAAACACCATATATTTT | CATSRDEGAGNTIYF
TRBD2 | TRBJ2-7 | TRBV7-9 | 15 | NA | TGTGCCAGCAGCCTCTTTAGCGGGAGGGCCTACGAGCAGTACTTC | CASSLFSGRAYEQYF
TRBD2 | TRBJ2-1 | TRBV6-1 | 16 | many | TGTGCCAGCAGTGTAATAGCGGGGGGGTCCTACAATGAGCAGTTCTTC | CASSVIAGGSYNEQFF
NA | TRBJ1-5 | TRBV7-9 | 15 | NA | TGTGCCAGCAGCTCCGCAGGGACGGGGAATGAGCCCCAGCATTTT | CASSSAGTGNEPQHF
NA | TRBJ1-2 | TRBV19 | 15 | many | TGTGCCAGTAGTATAGATCCCGACAGAGGCTATGGCTACACCTTC | CASSIDPDRGYGYTF
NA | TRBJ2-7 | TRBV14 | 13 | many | TGTGCCAGCAGCCAACGCAGAAACTACGAGCAGTACTTC | CASSQRRNYEQYF
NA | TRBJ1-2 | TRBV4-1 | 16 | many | TGCGCCAGCAGCCAAGGTGATGTGGGTTCCGGTTATGGCTACACCTTC | CASSQGDVGSGYGYTF
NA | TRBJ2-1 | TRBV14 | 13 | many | TGTGCCAGCAGCCAAGTCCCAGTTAGGGAGCAGTTCTTC | CASSQVPVREQFF
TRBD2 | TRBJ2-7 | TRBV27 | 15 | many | TGTGCCAGCAGTTTACAACTAGCGGGGGACGGGGAGCAGTACTTC | CASSLQLAGDGEQYF
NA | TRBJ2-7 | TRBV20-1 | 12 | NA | TGCAGTGCTCAAAGAGGAAGCTACGAGCAGTACTTC | CSAQRGSYEQYF
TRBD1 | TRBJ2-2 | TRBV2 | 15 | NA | TGTGCCAGCAACCCTTTGACAGGGCTAGGCGGGGAGCTGTTTTTT | CASNPLTGLGGELFF
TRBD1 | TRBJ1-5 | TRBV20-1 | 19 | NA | TGCAGTGCTAGAGGTGGGACAGGGTTGGCGCCCGATAGCAATCAGCCCCAGCATTTT | CSARGGTGLAPDSNQPQHF
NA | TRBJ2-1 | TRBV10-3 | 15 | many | TGTGCCATCAGTGAGCCGGGGAGCTCCTACAATGAGCAGTTCTTC | CAISEPGSSYNEQFF
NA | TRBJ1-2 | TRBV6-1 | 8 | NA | TGTGCCAGCAGTGCCGACACCTTC | CASSADTF
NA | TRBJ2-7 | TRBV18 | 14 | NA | TGTGCCAGCTCGAGCAGACTCAAACCCTACGAGCAGTACTTC | CASSSRLKPYEQYF
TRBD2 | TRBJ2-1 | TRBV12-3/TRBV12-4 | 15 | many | TGTGCCAGCAGTTTGATAGCGGGGGGGAGGGTCGAGCAGTTCTTC | CASSLIAGGRVEQFF
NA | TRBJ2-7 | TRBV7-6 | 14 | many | TGTGCCAGCAGCCCCCTGGGCAAGACCTACGAGCAGTACTTC | CASSPLGKTYEQYF
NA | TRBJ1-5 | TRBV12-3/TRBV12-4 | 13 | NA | TGTGCCAGCAGTTTGGGGGTGAGACAGCCCCAGCATTTT | CASSLGVRQPQHF
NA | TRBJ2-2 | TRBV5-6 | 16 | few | TGTGCCAGCAGCTTACGGGACCACATCCACACCGGGGAGCTGTTTTTT | CASSLRDHIHTGELFF
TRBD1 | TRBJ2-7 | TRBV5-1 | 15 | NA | TGCGCCAGCAGCAACACCGGGACAGGGGGCTACGAGCAGTACTTC | CASSNTGTGGYEQYF
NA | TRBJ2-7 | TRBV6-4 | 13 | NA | TGTGCCAGCAGTGTTCCTAAGGTAGCGGAGCAGTACTTC | CASSVPKVAEQYF
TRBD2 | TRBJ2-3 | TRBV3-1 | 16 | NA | TGTGCCAGCAGCAAAAGAGCGGGGGGCCTGACAGATACGCAGTATTTT | CASSKRAGGLTDTQYF
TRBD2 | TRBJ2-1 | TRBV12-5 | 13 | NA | TGTGCTAGTGGGAAGCGGGGCTACAATGAGCAGTTCTTC | CASGKRGYNEQFF
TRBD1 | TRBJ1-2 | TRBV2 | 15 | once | TGTGCCAGCAGTGAATTGCGGACAGGGAACTATGGCTACACCTTC | CASSELRTGNYGYTF
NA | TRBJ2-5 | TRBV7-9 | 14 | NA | TGTGCCAGCAGCATTGTGGGGGGATACGAGACCCAGTACTTC | CASSIVGGYETQYF
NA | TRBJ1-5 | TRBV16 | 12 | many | TGTGCCAGCAGCCCCAGGATTCAGCCCCAGCATTTT | CASSPRIQPQHF